These 9 T cell receptor beta chains were all obtained from the same sample, sequenced in a study of cytomegalovirus exposure and HLA in healthy donors. Both 60 Vbeta primers and 13 Jbeta primers went into the PCR. The data were produced by immunoSEQ multiplex PCR, yet TCRdb's version contains in-frame clones alone and is incomplete. The data hold roughly 130,000 clones, with approximately 80% observed a single time. Sequencing used PBMCs. These receptors all come from a woman aged 40 to 50 in good health and CMV-seropositive.

The sample holds a few counts of this clone. This chain joins TRBV5-1 and TRBJ2-2; tentatively, D is TRBD2 (6 bases). CDR1 SGHRS and CDR2 YFSETQ come from the germline V gene. V shed 3 bases and J shed 5 bases, with 14 bases lying between them. This CDR3 has 15 residues. CDR3 DNA sequence: TGCGCCAGCAGCTCCGGAGGGAGTAGGACCGGGGAGCTGTTTTTT. Its translation is CASSSGGSRTGELFF.

CDR3 coding DNA: TGTGCCATCAGTGAAGGGACTAGCGAGCGGTACGAGCAGTACTTC. Its translation: CAISEGTSERYEQYF. The V and J genes are TRBV10-3 and TRBJ2-7, with 10 bases that match TRBD2. Germline-derived CDR1 and CDR2 are ENHRY and SYGVKD. The CDR3 covers 15 residues. V shed 3 bases, J shed 4 bases, and the junction held 6 bases outside the gene matches.

The V and J genes are TRBV7-9 and TRBJ1-6; TRBD1 matches 10 bases. This CDR3 is built from 19 residues. J lost 7 bases, V lost 4 bases, and 16 bases had no gene match. Germline CDR1 reads SEHNR; CDR2 reads FQNEAQ (reference sequence). The CDR3 DNA reads as TGTGCCAGCAGCTCCCGTCTTACCCCCGGGACAGGGGTCAATTCACCCCTCCACTTT. Its protein is CASSSRLTPGTGVNSPLHF.

The chain has TRBV7-9 and TRBJ2-5; 12 positions agree with TRBD2. The CDR3 is made up of 15 amino acids. The ends lost 8 bases at V and 4 bases at J; junction bases unmatched: 8. Germline CDR1 SEHNR, CDR2 FQNEAQ (reference sequence). CDR3 region: CASQTTSGSGETQYF. The CDR3 DNA reads as TGTGCCAGCCAAACGACTAGCGGGAGTGGAGAGACCCAGTACTTC.

The CDR3 is CASSLAFGTSGTDTQYF. CDR3 sequence (DNA): TGTGCCAGCTCACTCGCGTTCGGGACTAGCGGCACAGATACGCAGTATTTT. This sequence joins TRBV18 and TRBJ2-3; TRBD2 aligns across 10 bases. Germline CDR1 and CDR2: KGHSH and LQKENI. The CDR3 has 17 residues. Trimming at V came to 4 bases and at J to 1 base, leaving 8 bases not matched to a gene.

DNA of the CDR3: TGTGCCAGCAGCTTACAGGGGGCCTACAATGAGCAGTTCTTC. It codes for CASSLQGAYNEQFF. The rearrangement uses TRBV7-3 and TRBJ2-1, with 7 bases fitting TRBD1. V lost 2 bases, J lost 2 bases, and 0 bases stayed unmatched. Germline assignment: CDR1 SGHTA and CDR2 FQGTGA. The CDR3 length is 14 residues.

This chain uses TRBV5-6 with TRBJ1-2; D possibly corresponds to TRBD1 (6 bases). The CDR3 totals 15 residues. Germline CDR1 is SGHDT and CDR2 is YYEEEE. V dropped 6 bases and J dropped 8 bases, with 23 bases sitting between them. The CDR3, as DNA: TGTGCCAGCATCATGGGGGGGGCCCCCATTATAGGCTACACCTTC. Its protein product is CASIMGGAPIIGYTF.

The rearrangement uses TRBV19 and TRBJ1-1, with a possible D match to TRBD1 (6 bases). The CDR3 consists of 12 residues. In germline, CDR1 is LNHDA, CDR2 SQIVND (reference sequence). The V gene lost 7 bases and the J gene lost 1 base, with 7 bases spanning the gap. The CDR3 protein is CASIGGNTEAFF. In DNA form, the CDR3 reads TGTGCCAGTATAGGGGGGAACACTGAAGCTTTCTTT.

This rearrangement joins TRBV7-8 to TRBJ1-1; 8 bases fit TRBD1. CDR3 length: 19 residues. V lost 0 bases, J lost 3 bases, and 15 bases stayed unmatched. The germline CDR1 and CDR2 sequences are SGHVS and FQNEAQ. As DNA, the CDR3 is TGTGCCAGCAGCTTAGCGGGAGGACAGGGAAATTTTGGGTACACTGAAGCTTTCTTT. Its translation: CASSLAGGQGNFGYTEAFF.